This TCR beta chain was retrieved from a study of PD-1 blockade in classical Hodgkin lymphoma. Study-wide results and limits: The repertoire differences lack a defined cause, possibly disease activity or prior therapy. Baseline diversity was lower in partial responders and progressors than complete responders. Any patient who commenced nivolumab under 1 year after ASCT was excluded. Compared with baseline, CD4+ but not CD8+ TCR diversity had risen significantly by C4D1.

This clone was seen once. Its cognate antigen is unknown. The protocol was immunoSEQ multiplex PCR, while the TCRdb copy is restricted to in-frame clones and leaves out a portion. The sample has around 70,000 clones; 71% are singletons. Every one of the patients relapsed after autologous stem cell transplantation (brentuximab vedotin exposure was variable). The CDR3 length is 18 residues. Germline V gene lookup returns CDR1 MGHDK and CDR2 SYGVNS. The J segment lost 3 bases and the V segment lost 4 bases, leaving 12 bases of the junction unmatched. The J gene is TRBJ2-7, the V gene TRBV25-1; 13 nucleotides match TRBD2. The clonotype comes from a human donor with classical Hodgkin lymphoma. The material sequenced was peripheral blood mononuclear cells (PBMCs), taken before the second cycle of nivolumab. The CDR3 DNA reads as TGTGCCAGCAGTGCGTTCTTAGCCGGGACTAGCGGGGACTACGAGCAGTACTTC. The encoded protein is CASSAFLAGTSGDYEQYF.